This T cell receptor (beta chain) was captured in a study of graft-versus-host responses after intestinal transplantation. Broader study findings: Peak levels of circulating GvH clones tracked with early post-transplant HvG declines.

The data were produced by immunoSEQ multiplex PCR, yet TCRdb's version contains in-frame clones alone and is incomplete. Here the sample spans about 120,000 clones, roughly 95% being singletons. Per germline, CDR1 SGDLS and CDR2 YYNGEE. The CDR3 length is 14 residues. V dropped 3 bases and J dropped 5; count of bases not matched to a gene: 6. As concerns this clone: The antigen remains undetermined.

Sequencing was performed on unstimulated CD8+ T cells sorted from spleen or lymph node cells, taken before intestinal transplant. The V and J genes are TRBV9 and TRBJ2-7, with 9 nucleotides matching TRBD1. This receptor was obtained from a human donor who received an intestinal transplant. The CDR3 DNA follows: TGTGCCAGCAGCGGAGGGACAGGGAAAAACGAGCAGTACTTC. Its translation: CASSGGTGKNEQYF.